This TCR beta chain was obtained from a study of T cell changes during pregnancy in multiple sclerosis. The count of this clone is one. TCRdb's copy holds only in-frame clones and misses some; the assay was immunoSEQ multiplex PCR. The data show fewer than 70,000 clones, 85% to 95% seen once. CDR3 length: 14 amino acids. The V segment lost 2 bases and the J segment 8 bases; nucleotides outside the gene matches: 4. CDR1 is SGHTA and CDR2 is FQGNSA in the germline V gene. Sequencing was performed on CD8+ T cells from peripheral blood mononuclear cells, taken in the third trimester of pregnancy. V and J are TRBV7-2 and TRBJ1-4, with 8 bases aligning to TRBD1. The receptor was isolated from a female donor in good health, enrolled as a control in a pregnancy study. CDR3 amino acids: CASSLRTGYEKLFF. For the CDR3, the DNA is TGTGCCAGCAGCTTAAGGACAGGGTACGAAAAACTGTTTTTT. Full variable domain (rest looked up from reference TRBV7-2 and TRBJ1-4): GAGVSQSPSNKVTEKGKDVELRCDPISGHTALYWYRQSLGQGLEFLIYFQGNSAPDKSGLPSDRFSAERTGGSVSTLTIQRTQQEDSAVYLCASSLRTGYEKLFFGSGTQLSVL.